A single sample gave rise to the 32 T cell receptor beta chains below, sequenced in a study of cytomegalovirus exposure and HLA in healthy donors. Sequenced by immunoSEQ multiplex PCR; TCRdb stores in-frame clones only, minus some. The data show over 70,000 clones, 94% seen once. Sequencing was carried out using PBMCs. These receptors were taken from a woman aged 18-35 years in good health and CMV-seronegative.

The chain has TRBV27 and TRBJ2-4; the D gene is possibly TRBD1 (7 bases). Germline loops: CDR1 MNHEY, CDR2 SMNVEV (reference sequence). The germline V and J ends were trimmed by 4 bases and 6 bases, with 13 bases remaining between them. This CDR3 comprises 14 residues. The CDR3 region is CASSSGGPGNIQYF. In nucleotides, the CDR3 is TGTGCCAGCAGTTCAGGGGGGCCGGGAAACATTCAGTACTTC.

This chain connects TRBV9 to TRBJ1-2, with D perhaps TRBD1 (6 bases). CDR3 length: 13 residues. The germline gives CDR1 SGDLS, CDR2 YYNGEE. Trimming took 3 bases from V and 4 from J, leaving 10 bases between them. CDR3 coding DNA: TGTGCCAGCAGCGCTCTAGGGGGCTATGGCTACACCTTC. This sequence encodes CASSALGGYGYTF.

The CDR3 bases are TGTGCCAGCAGTTACTCGGGCAGGGTCCTAGAGACCCAGTACTTC. It encodes CASSYSGRVLETQYF. The gene calls are TRBV6-6 and TRBJ2-5; a possible D gene is TRBD1 (5 bases). V lost 0 bases and J lost 4, with 12 bases in between. Germline-derived CDR1 and CDR2 are MNHNY and SVGAGI (reference sequence). This CDR3 is built from 15 residues.

The V gene is TRBV30, the J gene TRBJ1-5; D remains ambiguous. Germline CDR1 and CDR2: GTSNPN and SVGIG (reference sequence). The CDR3 extends over 15 amino acids. V was shortened by 0 bases and J by 2 bases, with 11 bases between the two germline ends. CDR3 in amino acids: CAWSVIGRGNQPQHF. The CDR3 nucleotides read TGTGCCTGGAGTGTAATAGGGAGGGGCAATCAGCCCCAGCATTTT.

The rearrangement links TRBV19 to TRBJ1-2, with 8 bases that match TRBD1. The V and J ends lost 10 bases and 2 bases, in that order; junction bases with no gene match: 6. The CDR3 has 13 residues. Germline CDR1 is LNHDA and CDR2 is SQIVND (reference sequence). The CDR3 region has the DNA TGTGCCACCTCGGACAGGGAAAACTATGGCTACACCTTC. Translation: CATSDRENYGYTF.

This chain connects TRBV5-6 to TRBJ2-3; D is ambiguous. The CDR3 sequence is 13 residues long. CDR1 is SGHDT, CDR2 YYEEEE, per germline. V lost 0 bases and J 4 bases, leaving 6 bases between the germline ends. CDR3 region: CASSLGGADTQYF. In DNA, the CDR3 is TGTGCCAGCAGCTTGGGCGGCGCAGATACGCAGTATTTT. Full variable domain (missing parts from reference TRBV5-6 and TRBJ2-3): DAGVTQSPTHLIKTRGQQVTLRCSPKSGHDTVSWYQQALGQGPQFIFQYYEEEERQRGNFPDRFSGHQFPNYSSELNVNALLLGDSALYLCASSLGGADTQYFGPGTRLTVL.

The chain combines TRBV7-2 with TRBJ2-1, with a possible D match to TRBD2 (5 bases). The CDR3 sequence is 12 residues long. The V and J ends lost 1 base and 9 bases respectively, with 7 bases between them. Germline lookup yields CDR1 SGHTA and CDR2 FQGNSA. The CDR3 here is CASSLEGAEQFF. CDR3 nucleotides: TGTGCCAGCAGCTTAGAGGGAGCTGAGCAGTTCTTC.

The chain uses TRBV27 and TRBJ1-6; no firm D call. This CDR3 spans 14 amino acids. V lost 6 bases, J lost 6 bases, and 12 bases lay in between. Germline CDR1 MNHEY, CDR2 SMNVEV (reference sequence). CDR3 region: CASRSGLLNSPLHF. The CDR3 region has the DNA TGTGCCAGCAGATCAGGACTCCTTAATTCACCCCTCCACTTT.

This chain joins TRBV9 and TRBJ2-3, with TRBD2 matching over 9 bases. Germline V gene data show CDR1 as SGDLS and CDR2 as YYNGEE. The CDR3 extends over 18 amino acids. V was pared by 4 bases and J by 4 bases, with 16 bases of the junction left unmatched. The CDR3 sequence: CASSPAIPGRGGSDTQYF. CDR3 bases: TGTGCCAGCAGCCCCGCGATCCCCGGGCGGGGGGGCTCAGATACGCAGTATTTT.

This clone has a handful of counts. J is TRBJ2-7 and V is TRBV10-1, with a possible D match to TRBD1 (5 bases). The CDR3 spans 10 residues. Germline values: CDR1 WNHNN, CDR2 SYGVQD (reference sequence). V was shortened by 6 bases and J by 7 bases, with 7 bases between the two germline ends. This CDR3 is CASSYREQYF. The CDR3, as DNA: TGCGCCAGCAGCTACAGGGAGCAGTACTTC.

The chain combines TRBV18 with TRBJ2-3; D is undetermined. Germline CDR1 KGHSH, CDR2 LQKENI. Trimming cost V 3 bases and J 0 bases, with 13 bases left between them. The CDR3 totals 16 residues. The chain's CDR3 is CASSPVPTRSTDTQYF. The CDR3 DNA follows: TGTGCCAGCTCACCGGTACCGACAAGGAGCACAGATACGCAGTATTTT. Filled out from reference TRBV18 and TRBJ2-3, the complete variable domain reads NAGVMQNPRHLVRRRGQEARLRCSPMKGHSHVYWYRQLPEEGLKFMVYLQKENIIDESGMPKERFSAEFPKEGPSILRIQQVVRGDSAAYFCASSPVPTRSTDTQYFGPGTRLTVL.

The chain has TRBV18 and TRBJ1-2; 7 bases map to TRBD1. Per germline, CDR1 KGHSH and CDR2 LQKENI. The CDR3 is made up of 15 amino acids. Trimming removed 6 bases from V and 2 bases from J; junction bases left unmatched: 9. CDR3 bases: TGTGCCAGCTCGGAACGCCTGGGACAGAACTATGGCTACACCTTC. Protein: CASSERLGQNYGYTF.

V gene TRBV9 combines with J gene TRBJ2-2; TRBD2 matches 13 bases. CDR1 and CDR2 from the germline V gene are SGDLS and YYNGEE. This CDR3 has 18 amino acids. The trim removed 4 bases at V and 7 bases at J, leaving 13 bases unmatched. The CDR3 is CASSSLGTSGGAGGELFF. In nucleotides, the CDR3 is TGTGCCAGCAGCTCCCTCGGAACTAGCGGGGGGGCTGGCGGGGAGCTGTTTTTT. The whole variable domain, remainder taken from reference TRBV9 and TRBJ2-2, is DSGVTQTPKHLITATGQRVTLRCSPRSGDLSVYWYQQSLDQGLQFLIQYYNGEERAKGNILERFSAQQFPDLHSELNLSSLELGDSALYFCASSSLGTSGGAGGELFFGEGSRLTVL.

V and J are TRBV18 and TRBJ1-4; D might be TRBD1 (5 bases). This CDR3 is 14 amino acids long. From germline, CDR1 is KGHSH and CDR2 LQKENI. Trimming removed 0 bases from V and 5 bases from J, with 7 bases in between. The CDR3 reads CASSPPGGNEKLFF. The CDR3 DNA is TGTGCCAGCTCACCACCCGGGGGAAATGAAAAACTGTTTTTT.

The chain carries TRBV6-1 and TRBJ2-7; no clear D. The CDR3 sequence is 11 residues long. Per the germline V gene, CDR1 is MNHNS and CDR2 is SASEGT. V dropped 6 bases and J dropped 0 bases, with 3 bases sitting between them. Here the CDR3 reads CASRYSYEQYF. As DNA, the CDR3 is TGTGCCAGCAGATACTCCTACGAGCAGTACTTC.

This clone turned up a few times. J is TRBJ1-6 and V is TRBV6-5, with 8 positions matching TRBD1. The CDR3 loop spans 14 amino acids. The germline gives CDR1 MNHEY, CDR2 SVGAGI. Losses at the gene ends were 5 bases for V and 10 bases for J; bases not matched to a gene: 7. CDR3 sequence reads: CASSRSTGGSPLHF. CDR3 bases: TGTGCCAGCAGTCGCTCAACAGGGGGGTCACCCCTCCACTTT.

The chain links TRBV27 to TRBJ1-2, with D unresolved. Trimming removed 1 base at V and 5 bases at J, with 8 bases between. The CDR3 totals 13 residues. CDR1 is MNHEY and CDR2 is SMNVEV in the germline V gene (reference sequence). The CDR3 coding sequence is TGTGCCAGCAGTTTATTGGCAGGTTATGGCTACACCTTC. Encoded protein: CASSLLAGYGYTF.

The genes are TRBV5-4 and TRBJ2-5; the D gene is possibly TRBD2 (7 bases). The ends were cut back, 2 bases at V and 5 bases at J, with 16 bases in the middle. Germline-derived CDR1 and CDR2 are SGHNT and YYREEE (reference sequence). The CDR3 extends over 15 amino acids. CDR3 in amino acids: CASSLLPGGGETQYF. CDR3 DNA sequence: TGTGCCAGCAGCTTACTCCCGGGGGGCGGGGAGACCCAGTACTTC.

This chain connects TRBV5-1 to TRBJ2-7; 7 bases line up with TRBD1. The CDR3 length is 14 residues. Per the germline V gene, CDR1 is SGHRS and CDR2 is YFSETQ. V was pared by 3 bases and J by 1 base, with 4 bases of the junction left unmatched. CDR3: CASSSDRPSYEQYF. CDR3 DNA sequence: TGCGCCAGCAGCTCGGACAGGCCATCCTACGAGCAGTACTTC.

The chain carries TRBV25-1 and TRBJ1-2; 9 nucleotides match TRBD1. The V and J ends lost 4 bases and 8 bases, in that order; junction bases with no gene match: 8. Germline-derived CDR1 and CDR2 are MGHDK and SYGVNS. The CDR3 loop spans 14 amino acids. Here the CDR3 DNA reads TGTGCCAGCAGTGCCGGGGGACAGGGTGACGGCTACACCTTC. The encoded protein is CASSAGGQGDGYTF.

The genes are TRBV11-1 and TRBJ1-1, with TRBD1 identical over 9 bases. The ends lost 5 bases at V and 5 bases at J; junction bases unmatched: 9. The CDR3 covers 15 residues. The germline V gene has CDR1 SGHAT and CDR2 FQDESV (reference sequence). CDR3 coding DNA: TGTGCCAGCAGCCCACAGGGGGCCGTGAGAACTGAAGCTTTCTTT. Translation: CASSPQGAVRTEAFF.

Comments on this clone: The limits of the CDR3 on the DNA are not certain, so only TCRdb's listed CDR3 is given. The V and J genes are TRBV28 and TRBJ1-3. Germline CDR1 and CDR2: MDHEN and SYDVKM. The CDR3 is 13 residues long, ends included. The CDR3 sequence: CASSTSAGNTIYF.

The J gene is TRBJ1-4, the V gene TRBV19; 7 bases line up with TRBD1. V trimming: 7 bases; J trimming: 8 bases; junction bases outside the gene matches: 10. This CDR3 comprises 14 residues. Germline V gives CDR1 LNHDA, CDR2 SQIVND (reference sequence). DNA of the CDR3: TGTGCCAGTACCCCGCCAGGGGGGAACGAAAAACTGTTTTTT. Amino acids: CASTPPGGNEKLFF.

The rearrangement links TRBV7-2 to TRBJ2-7; weak D call: TRBD2 (5 bases). Germline assignment: CDR1 SGHTA and CDR2 FQGNSA. CDR3 size: 14 residues. Trimming removed 4 bases at V and 7 bases at J, with 17 bases between. The CDR3 nucleotides read TGTGCCAGCAGCTCCCGGATTCAATCGGGGGAGCAGTACTTC. Translating it yields CASSSRIQSGEQYF.

V usage is TRBV5-1 and J usage is TRBJ1-1; perhaps TRBD1 as D (6 bases). This CDR3 region has 14 residues. CDR1 SGHRS and CDR2 YFSETQ come from the germline V gene. The V and J ends lost 4 bases and 0 bases respectively, with 10 bases between them. For the CDR3, the DNA is TGCGCCAGCAGCACTACAGGGATGAACACTGAAGCTTTCTTT. It is translated as CASSTTGMNTEAFF.

This rearrangement joins TRBV4-2 to TRBJ1-1, with D possibly being TRBD1 (6 bases). Looked up from germline, CDR1 is LGHNA and CDR2 is YNFKEQ. V lost 0 bases to trimming and J lost 3 bases, with 17 bases between them. This CDR3 contains 17 residues. CDR3 sequence (DNA): TGTGCCAGCAGCCAAGATCTCAGGGGCTGGTTGGACACTGAAGCTTTCTTT. Encoded protein: CASSQDLRGWLDTEAFF.

This clone showed up just once. The J gene is TRBJ2-7, the V gene TRBV30; the match to TRBD2 covers 8 bases. CDR1 and CDR2 (germline): GTSNPN, SVGIG (reference sequence). The V segment lost 5 bases and the J segment 4 bases; nucleotides outside the gene matches: 7. The CDR3 sequence is 13 residues long. In nucleotides, the CDR3 is TGTGCCTGGGGAAGGGGACTAGAATACGAGCAGTACTTC. Translating it yields CAWGRGLEYEQYF.

The gene calls are TRBV7-3 and TRBJ1-1; D remains unclear. V was clipped by 2 bases and J by 4 bases, with 8 bases between them. This CDR3 is 13 amino acids long. Per germline, CDR1 SGHTA and CDR2 FQGTGA. CDR3 region: CASSLSRLTEAFF. DNA of the CDR3: TGTGCCAGCAGCTTATCTCGTCTCACTGAAGCTTTCTTT.

V and J are TRBV10-3 and TRBJ2-1, with 9 bases aligning to TRBD2. This CDR3 contains 15 residues. V was clipped by 5 bases and J by 6 bases; unmatched bases: 8. The germline V gene has CDR1 ENHRY and CDR2 SYGVKD. CDR3 protein: CAISPGTSRGNEQFF. CDR3 nucleotides: TGTGCCATCAGTCCCGGGACTAGCCGGGGCAATGAGCAGTTCTTC.

The gene calls are TRBV6-1 and TRBJ1-4; D is unresolved. V was cut by 8 bases and J by 7 bases, with 11 bases left in between. The CDR3 runs to 12 residues. From germline, CDR1 is MNHNS and CDR2 SASEGT. CDR3 DNA sequence: TGTGCCAGCGGGCTTAGGTTTGAAAAACTGTTTTTT. Translated, it gives CASGLRFEKLFF.

The chain has TRBV30 and TRBJ1-1; 9 bases align to TRBD1. J lost 5 bases, V lost 2 bases, and 6 bases had no gene match. Germline CDR1 reads GTSNPN; CDR2 reads SVGIG (reference sequence). The CDR3 has 14 amino acids. The DNA for the CDR3 is TGTGCCTGGAGTTTAACAGGGGGCCGGACTGAAGCTTTCTTT. Translation: CAWSLTGGRTEAFF.

This chain links TRBV7-2 with TRBJ2-7, with D possibly matching TRBD2 (6 bases). V shed 4 bases and J shed 0 bases, with 16 bases lying between them. Per germline, CDR1 SGHTA and CDR2 FQGNSA. The CDR3 totals 16 residues. As DNA, the CDR3 is TGTGCCAGCAGCTCGTTCACTCGGGGGTTCTCCTACGAGCAGTACTTC. This encodes CASSSFTRGFSYEQYF.